This TCR beta chain appears in the sequencing data of a study of cytomegalovirus exposure and HLA in healthy donors. Study information: HLA-typed donors were the source of about 85 million unique TCRs, which an early data release held.

Both 60 Vbeta primers and 13 Jbeta primers went into the PCR. The repertoire was sequenced with immunoSEQ multiplex PCR; TCRdb's copy has only in-frame clones and lacks some. Of approximately 130,000 clones in the sample, 65% to 85% are singletons; the top ten hold less than 3.5%. The CDR3 totals 21 residues. CDR1 is SQVTM and CDR2 is ANQGSEA in the germline V gene. The sequence came from a woman aged 40 to 55 in good health and CMV-seropositive. The sample comprised PBMCs. The chain carries TRBV29-1 and TRBJ2-5; 11 nucleotides agree with TRBD2. The DNA end favors TRBJ2-7, so the J call may be wrong. The CDR3 DNA sequence: TGCAGGTATCATCGCCGGGCGCGCCTACCGTTAGCGGGAGGGACCCCCTACGAGCAGTACTTC. It translates to CRYHRRARLPLAGGTPYEQYF.